A single sample gave rise to the 10 T cell receptor beta chains below, sequenced in a study of cytomegalovirus exposure and HLA in healthy donors. Produced via immunoSEQ multiplex PCR; TCRdb's table is partial and in-frame only. This table holds 80,000 to 100,000 clones, around nine tenths found once. Sequences were obtained from PBMCs. These receptors were obtained from a woman aged 25 to 39 in good health and CMV-seronegative.

The V call is TRBV12-2, the J call TRBJ1-1; TRBD1, the table's D call, lacks a check against the DNA. TRBV12-2 is listed as a pseudogene. This CDR3 region has 14 residues. CDR3 nucleotide sequence: TGTGCAAGTCGCTCGGCCAGGAAGGTGATAGAAGCTTTCTTT. Translation: CASRSARKVIEAFF.

The V and J genes are TRBV13 and TRBJ2-7, with 12 nucleotides matching TRBD2. This CDR3 is 16 amino acids long. The germline V gene has CDR1 PRHDT and CDR2 FYEKMQ (reference sequence). The junction had 4 bases not matched to a gene; V was cut back by 1 base and J by 3 bases. The CDR3 DNA follows: TGTGCCAGCAGCTTAGACCTAGCGGGAGGGATCTACGAGCAGTACTTC. Translating it yields CASSLDLAGGIYEQYF.

This chain joins TRBV4-1 and TRBJ1-2; D perhaps matches TRBD1 (5 bases). The V end lost 1 base, the J end lost 6 bases, and 27 bases lay between the germline ends. Germline V CDR1 and CDR2: MGHRA, YSYEKL. This CDR3 is built from 19 residues. The CDR3 reads CASSQGLLDTPEDRNGYTF. The CDR3 DNA follows: TGCGCCAGCAGCCAAGGTTTATTGGACACTCCTGAGGACCGGAATGGCTACACCTTC.

The chain carries TRBV7-2 and TRBJ2-3; TRBD2 might be the D (6 bases). This CDR3 is built from 14 residues. Germline-derived CDR1 and CDR2 are SGHTA and FQGNSA. V lost 5 bases, J lost 1 base, and 10 bases lay in between. CDR3: CASSPPGGTDTQYF. CDR3 nucleotides: TGTGCCAGCAGCCCGCCGGGGGGCACAGATACGCAGTATTTT.

The rearrangement uses TRBV27 and TRBJ2-7; no clear D. The V end was cut by 1 base, the J end by 7 bases, with 20 bases between. Germline V CDR1 and CDR2: MNHEY, SMNVEV (reference sequence). The CDR3 loop spans 16 amino acids. CDR3 residues: CASSLFASNNPGEQYF. The DNA for the CDR3 is TGTGCCAGCAGTTTATTTGCTTCGAACAATCCGGGTGAGCAGTACTTC.

The rearrangement links TRBV12-5 to TRBJ1-1; TRBD1 matches 7 bases. Germline V lookup: CDR1 LGHNT, CDR2 FRNRAP. Losses at the gene ends were 6 bases for V and 3 bases for J; bases not matched to a gene: 4. This CDR3 region has 13 residues. The DNA of the CDR3 is TGTGCTAGTGGAAGCGACAGGGACACTGAAGCTTTCTTT. Protein product: CASGSDRDTEAFF. Combining the CDR3 with reference TRBV12-5 and TRBJ1-1 gives the whole variable domain DARVTQTPRHKVTEMGQEVTMRCQPILGHNTVFWYRQTMMQGLELLAYFRNRAPLDDSGMPKDRFSAEMPDATLATLKIQPSEPRDSAVYFCASGSDRDTEAFFGQGTRLTVV.

With respect to this clone: A read error may account for a junction end that differs from germline. This sample includes further DNA sequences coding for the same CDR3. The J gene is TRBJ1-2, the V gene TRBV28; possible D gene TRBD1, 6 bases. The CDR3 extends over 12 amino acids. CDR1 MDHEN and CDR2 SYDVKM come from the germline V gene. CDR3 DNA sequence: TGTGCCAGTAGTTGGGCAGGGGATGGCTACACCTTC. Amino acid sequence: CASSWAGDGYTF.

This clone was picked up a small number of times. The chain couples TRBV5-4 to TRBJ1-2, with TRBD1 matching over 8 bases. V shed 4 bases and J 8 bases; nucleotides not matched to a gene: 10. This CDR3 spans 14 amino acids. Germline V gene lookup returns CDR1 SGHNT and CDR2 YYREEE (reference sequence). For the CDR3, the DNA is TGTGCCAGCAGCAGAGCCGCACAGGGGGAGGGCTACACCTTC. Translated: CASSRAAQGEGYTF.

The chain couples TRBV7-8 to TRBJ2-3; the D gene is possibly TRBD1 (5 bases). The V end lost 4 bases, the J end lost 1 base, and 12 bases lay between the germline ends. The CDR3 spans 15 residues. Per germline, CDR1 SGHVS and CDR2 FQNEAQ. CDR3 protein: CASSSWVGGTDTQYF. DNA for the CDR3: TGTGCCAGCAGCTCCTGGGTAGGGGGCACAGATACGCAGTATTTT.

This chain uses TRBV5-1 with TRBJ1-2; D unclear. Trimming took 0 bases from V and 9 from J, leaving 12 bases between them. Germline CDR1 reads SGHRS; CDR2 reads YFSETQ. This CDR3 has 13 amino acids. CDR3 sequence: CASSLGNPGSYTF. CDR3 nucleotide sequence: TGCGCCAGCAGCTTGGGCAACCCGGGGAGCTACACCTTC. Full variable domain (remainder filled in from reference TRBV5-1 and TRBJ1-2): KAGVTQTPRYLIKTRGQQVTLSCSPISGHRSVSWYQQTPGQGLQFLFEYFSETQRNKGNFPGRFSGRQFSNSRSEMNVSTLELGDSALYLCASSLGNPGSYTFGSGTRLTVV.